This T cell receptor beta chain was found in a study of blood T cell repertoires in COVID-19. Across the whole study: Material from acute and convalescent COVID-19 was sourced from the United States, Italy and Spain. T cells, B-cell-depleted T cells, or PBMCs provided the cDNA or gDNA that served as material.

This clone was found a few times. V was trimmed by 9 bases and J by 6 bases, leaving 19 bases between them. The CDR3 has 13 amino acids. Germline V gene lookup returns CDR1 SGHRS and CDR2 YFSETQ. Original data processing: Estimates of nucleated cell counts were drawn from the amplification of reference gene primers. Generated by immunoSEQ multiplex PCR, the TCRdb table keeps only in-frame clones and is missing some. V and J calls plus clone size are reproduced from that table; the DNA served to infer D and trimming. Of about 99,000 clones listed, roughly 89% are singletons. Sample: peripheral blood. The chain couples TRBV5-1 to TRBJ2-7, with a tentative D call TRBD1 (6 bases). This TCR derives from a human donor in a cohort sampled during active COVID-19. The CDR3 reads CATRVNSDSEQYF. The CDR3, as DNA: TGCGCCACGCGGGTGAATTCGGACAGCGAGCAGTACTTC.